Listed below are T cell receptor beta chains from one sample, sequenced in a study of shared clonotypes between healthy human individuals. The method was immunoSEQ multiplex PCR; TCRdb's version includes in-frame clones alone and lacks a portion of them. The sample yields some 1,600,000 clones, approximately 98% seen once. Sequences were obtained from naive CD4+ T cells sorted from blood. These receptor sequences come from a man aged 25 to 40 in good health. The CDR3 runs from the conserved cysteine through the conserved F or W. Fields, in order: D gene, V gene, J gene, clone size, CDR3 DNA, CDR3 protein. The D gene is left open where the match is weak. Clone size is given for some rows only: seen once, a few or many times, or a class if the clone is expanded.

d_gene: .; v_gene: TRBV18; j_gene: TRBJ1-5; abundance: .; CDR3nt: TGTGCCAGCTCACCACTTAGGGGCCAAAATAGCAATCAGCCCCAGCATTTT; CDR3aa: CASSPLRGQNSNQPQHF
d_gene: .; v_gene: TRBV19; j_gene: TRBJ1-5; abundance: .; CDR3nt: TGTGCCAGTAGTATTGGGGGCTGGCAGCCCCAGCATTTT; CDR3aa: CASSIGGWQPQHF
d_gene: TRBD1; v_gene: TRBV7-6; j_gene: TRBJ2-2; abundance: .; CDR3nt: TGTGCCAGCAGCCGGGGGACAGGCGCTAGCCCCGGGGAGCTGTTTTTT; CDR3aa: CASSRGTGASPGELFF
d_gene: TRBD1; v_gene: TRBV29-1; j_gene: TRBJ1-1; abundance: .; CDR3nt: TGCAGCGTTTATACAGGGGGCGGAACTGAAGCTTTCTTT; CDR3aa: CSVYTGGGTEAFF
d_gene: .; v_gene: TRBV28; j_gene: TRBJ2-7; abundance: .; CDR3nt: TGTGCCAGCAGCCCCCCGGGAAACGAGCAGTACTTC; CDR3aa: CASSPPGNEQYF
d_gene: TRBD1; v_gene: TRBV7-2; j_gene: TRBJ1-1; abundance: .; CDR3nt: TGTGCCAGCAGCTTAAGGGGGCGTGGGGGCACTGAAGCTTTCTTT; CDR3aa: CASSLRGRGGTEAFF
d_gene: .; v_gene: TRBV7-8; j_gene: TRBJ1-5; abundance: .; CDR3nt: TGTGCCAGCAGCCCTCGGGTTTGGGGGATGATCAATCAGCCCCAGCATTTT; CDR3aa: CASSPRVWGMINQPQHF
d_gene: .; v_gene: TRBV6-5; j_gene: TRBJ1-2; abundance: few; CDR3nt: TGTGCCAGCAGTTACTCCGGCAGTACTAACTATGGCTACACCTTC; CDR3aa: CASSYSGSTNYGYTF
d_gene: .; v_gene: TRBV9; j_gene: TRBJ2-7; abundance: once; CDR3nt: TGTGCCAGCAGCGTAGAAGCGCAGAGCTACGAGCAGTACTTC; CDR3aa: CASSVEAQSYEQYF
d_gene: TRBD1; v_gene: TRBV2; j_gene: TRBJ2-4; abundance: .; CDR3nt: TGTGCCAGCACCCGAAAGCGGCTAGGGGGCGAAAACATTCAGTACTTC; CDR3aa: CASTRKRLGGENIQYF
d_gene: .; v_gene: TRBV18; j_gene: TRBJ1-1; abundance: .; CDR3nt: TGTGCCAGCTCACCACGGAGTGGGGGATTCAACACTGAAGCTTTCTTT; CDR3aa: CASSPRSGGFNTEAFF
d_gene: .; v_gene: TRBV10-1; j_gene: TRBJ1-1; abundance: once; CDR3nt: TGCGCCAGCAGCCCGTTACAGGGCACTGAAGCTTTCTTT; CDR3aa: CASSPLQGTEAFF
d_gene: .; v_gene: TRBV10-1; j_gene: TRBJ2-3; abundance: .; CDR3nt: TGCGCCAGCAGTGTTGGAGATACGCAGTATTTT; CDR3aa: CASSVGDTQYF
d_gene: .; v_gene: TRBV28; j_gene: TRBJ1-4; abundance: .; CDR3nt: TGTGCCAGCAGTTTAATGACAGGTATCCCTAATGAAAAACTGTTTTTT; CDR3aa: CASSLMTGIPNEKLFF
d_gene: TRBD1; v_gene: TRBV7-9; j_gene: TRBJ2-1; abundance: .; CDR3nt: TGTGCCAGCAGCTCAACAGGGGGCACCTACAATGAGCAGTTCTTC; CDR3aa: CASSSTGGTYNEQFF
d_gene: .; v_gene: TRBV6-6; j_gene: TRBJ1-5; abundance: .; CDR3nt: TGTGCCAGCAGTTACGGGCTCGGTCAGCCCCAGCATTTT; CDR3aa: CASSYGLGQPQHF